These 23 T cell receptor beta chains share one sample of origin, sequenced in a study of blood T cells in healthy people across ages. The use of a sample-barcoded 5' primer and a J-beta primer mix characterized a second PCR of roughly 6 to 11 cycles. TCRdb re-called the 5' RACE reads with MiXCR, one entry per CDR3 protein. The sample yields over 600,000 distinct CDR3 sequences, roughly 20% seen once. Sequencing was done on a sample of blood. The source is a man in his 70s in good health.

This chain joins TRBV2 and TRBJ2-7; 8 nucleotides agree with TRBD2. The CDR3 is 16 amino acids. Germline V gene data show CDR1 as SNHLY and CDR2 as FYNNEI. Losses at the gene ends were 2 bases for V and 0 bases for J; bases not matched to a gene: 6. CDR3 sequence (DNA): TGTGCCAGCAGTGAAACGTGGAGCGGGAGCTCCTACGAGCAGTACTTC. Translation gives CASSETWSGSSYEQYF.

The chain carries TRBV21-1 and TRBJ2-1; TRBD2 is taken as the D call from the table, unchecked against the DNA. TRBV21-1 has pseudogene status. This CDR3 region has 11 residues. This CDR3 reads CANPPYNEQFF. The CDR3 nucleotides are TGTGCCAACCCTCCCTACAATGAGCAGTTCTTC.

This sequence joins TRBV20-1 and TRBJ1-1; D is possibly TRBD1 (5 bases). Trimming took off 2 bases at V and 8 bases at J, with 12 bases between the two ends. The CDR3 is made up of 12 amino acids. CDR1 and CDR2 from the germline V gene are DFQATT and SNEGSKA (reference sequence). The CDR3 nucleotides are TGCAGTGCTAGATTCAGGGCTGCCGAAGCTTTCTTT. It codes for CSARFRAAEAFF.

This clonotype has at least ten counts. This chain uses TRBV5-1 with TRBJ2-5; tentatively, D is TRBD1 (6 bases). This CDR3 is built from 14 residues. Germline loops: CDR1 SGHRS, CDR2 YFSETQ. Trimming pared 4 bases from V and 2 bases from J, leaving 12 bases between. The CDR3 DNA sequence: TGCGCCAGCAGCCCTGGCGACAGGCAAGAGACCCAGTACTTC. This sequence encodes CASSPGDRQETQYF.

The table lists this clonotype with many counts. The rearrangement links TRBV10-1 to TRBJ2-3, with a weak D call TRBD2 (6 bases). The germline V gene has CDR1 WNHNN and CDR2 SYGVQD (reference sequence). The CDR3 runs to 15 residues. Trimming took 6 bases from V and 6 from J, leaving 19 bases between them. For the CDR3, the DNA is TGCGCCAGCAGCCCGACCGGGAGACGCGAGGATACGCAGTATTTT. Translation: CASSPTGRREDTQYF.

The chain couples TRBV7-6 to TRBJ1-1, with 8 bases lining up with TRBD1. The V gene's germline CDR1 is SGHVS and CDR2 FNYEAQ. V was pared by 5 bases and J by 5 bases, with 7 bases of the junction left unmatched. The CDR3 consists of 14 residues. Written as DNA, the CDR3 is TGTGCCAGCAGCCAGGACAGGGATGGAACTGAAGCTTTCTTT. Protein: CASSQDRDGTEAFF.

This clonotype was detected a few times. As DNA, the CDR3 is TGTGCCAGCAGGAGGGGGAGGAAGGGTTACGAGCAGTACTTC. Translation gives CASRRGRKGYEQYF. The chain couples TRBV25-1 to TRBJ2-7; tentatively, D is TRBD1 or TRBD2 (6 bases each). The CDR3 totals 14 residues. Trimming pared 6 bases from V and 4 bases from J, leaving 16 bases between. The germline V gene has CDR1 MGHDK and CDR2 SYGVNS.

In this sample, this clonotype turned up a few times. One end of the junction varies from germline; a read error may be responsible. V and J are TRBV5-1 and TRBJ2-3; no definite D call. CDR3 length equals 12 residues. Germline CDR1 and CDR2: SGHRS and YFSETQ. Here the CDR3 reads CASGLGTDTQYF. The CDR3 DNA reads TGCGCCAGCGGCTTGGGTACAGATACGCAGTATTTT.

The chain joins TRBV7-9 to TRBJ2-3; D ambiguous. Germline V gives CDR1 SEHNR, CDR2 FQNEAQ (reference sequence). The CDR3 covers 12 residues. Trimming removed 4 bases from V and 6 bases from J, with 8 bases in between. CDR3 in amino acids: CASSSQGDTQYF. DNA for the CDR3: TGTGCCAGCAGCTCCCAAGGCGATACGCAGTATTTT.

In this sample, this clonotype turned up a few times. V usage is TRBV12-3 or TRBV12-4 and J usage is TRBJ2-2, with TRBD2 matching over 11 bases. There are 17 residues in the CDR3. V lost 3 bases, J lost 4 bases, and 7 bases stayed unmatched. The CDR3 protein is CASSLVTSGSSTGELFF. CDR3 bases: TGTGCCAGCAGTTTGGTTACTAGCGGGAGTAGCACCGGGGAGCTGTTTTTT.

Worth noting for this clonotype: A much larger clone lies one base from this, so it may be a read error. The chain carries TRBV5-1 and TRBJ1-2; maybe TRBD1 (5 bases). V was shortened by 1 base and J by 3 bases, with 7 bases between the two germline ends. The CDR3 runs 13 residues. The V gene's germline CDR1 is SGHRS and CDR2 YFSETQ. The DNA of the CDR3 is TGCGCCAGCAGCTTGAAAGGGGACTATGGCTACACCTTC. Its translation: CASSLKGDYGYTF.

This clonotype has only a few counts. One junction end does not reproduce the germline sequence, and a read error may be involved. The chain recombines TRBV18 with TRBJ2-3; 7 bases are shared with TRBD1. The germline CDR1 and CDR2 sequences are KGHSH and LQKENI. The length of the CDR3 is 13 residues. Here the CDR3 reads CASSPHSGQAANF. The CDR3 DNA reads TGTGCCAGCTCCCCTCACAGTGGACAGGCAGCCAATTTT.

The V call is TRBV20-1, the J call TRBJ2-5; TRBD2 might be the D (6 bases). The CDR3 spans 12 residues. The germline V gene encodes CDR1 DFQATT and CDR2 SNEGSKA (reference sequence). Trimming cost V 3 bases and J 7 bases, with 12 bases left between them. The CDR3 DNA sequence: TGCAGTGCTAGGGACCATAGCGGGACCCAGTACTTC. It yields the protein CSARDHSGTQYF.

This clonotype was detected only a few times. The V and J genes are TRBV2 and TRBJ2-4; TRBD1 agrees at 9 bases. Looked up from germline, CDR1 is SNHLY and CDR2 is FYNNEI. With V trimmed by 6 bases and J by 8 bases, 8 bases remained unmatched. The CDR3 runs to 14 residues. The CDR3 here is CASSATGGGDIQYF. The CDR3 nucleotides are TGTGCCAGCAGCGCGACAGGGGGGGGAGACATTCAGTACTTC.

The CDR3 loop reads CAWERDSNQPQHF. CDR3 in DNA: TGTGCCTGGGAAAGGGATAGCAATCAGCCCCAGCATTTT. The rearrangement joins TRBV30 to TRBJ1-5; D unresolved. This CDR3 has 13 residues. V was cut by 5 bases and J by 0 bases, with 8 bases left in between. Germline V gives CDR1 GTSNPN, CDR2 SVGIG (reference sequence).

The J gene is TRBJ2-5, the V gene TRBV10-3; D may be TRBD1 or TRBD2 (5 bases each). The CDR3 totals 15 residues. CDR1 is ENHRY, CDR2 SYGVKD, per germline. V was clipped by 6 bases and J by 1 base, with 15 bases between them. This chain's CDR3 is CAIREGRGSQETQYF. CDR3 nucleotide sequence: TGTGCCATCAGAGAGGGGCGCGGGTCCCAAGAGACCCAGTACTTC.

This clonotype is labeled as large. The V call is TRBV11-2, the J call TRBJ2-1; D uncertain. V was clipped by 2 bases and J by 5 bases, with 4 bases between them. From germline, CDR1 is SGHAT and CDR2 FQNNGV. The CDR3 contains 12 residues. The CDR3 DNA follows: TGTGCCAGCAGCTTACTAGACAATGAGCAGTTCTTC. This codes for CASSLLDNEQFF.

The V and J genes are TRBV2 and TRBJ2-7; no definite D call. Germline V CDR1 and CDR2: SNHLY, FYNNEI. V shed 4 bases and J shed 4 bases, with 11 bases lying between them. The CDR3 runs to 13 residues. The CDR3 nucleotides read TGTGCCAGCAGTGCGGCCGCGGTATACGAGCAGTACTTC. Translated: CASSAAAVYEQYF.

There are a few counts of this clonotype. The V and J genes are TRBV7-9 and TRBJ2-7; D possibly matches TRBD1 or TRBD2 (5 bases each). Germline CDR1 and CDR2: SEHNR and FQNEAQ (reference sequence). V was pared by 5 bases and J by 0 bases, with 11 bases between. The CDR3 spans 14 residues. The CDR3, as DNA: TGTGCCAGCAGCCCTGAGGGGAGCTCCTACGAGCAGTACTTC. Translation: CASSPEGSSYEQYF.

There are a few counts of this clonotype. This chain connects TRBV7-6 to TRBJ1-5; TRBD1 might be the D (5 bases). CDR3 length: 19 residues. V gave up 7 bases and J gave up 5 bases, with 30 bases separating them. Germline V gene lookup returns CDR1 SGHVS and CDR2 FNYEAQ. Here the CDR3 reads CASTPPEENTGAGDQPQHF. The CDR3 DNA reads as TGTGCCAGCACCCCACCAGAGGAGAACACTGGGGCAGGTGATCAGCCCCAGCATTTT.

This clonotype appeared a few times. A read error may explain this, as a much larger clone is one base away. V gene TRBV3-1 combines with J gene TRBJ2-7; D might be TRBD2 (5 bases). The CDR3 totals 15 residues. Per germline, CDR1 LGHDT and CDR2 YNNKEL (reference sequence). The CDR3 DNA follows: TGTGCCAGCAGCCAATCATCGCTAGCAGTCGGTGAGCAGCACTTC. It codes for CASSQSSLAVGEQHF.

This clonotype was seen more than once but under ten times. The rearrangement uses TRBV29-1 and TRBJ2-1; 9 nucleotides line up with TRBD1. The J call may be mistaken, given a closer DNA end match to TRBJ2-7. The CDR3 contains 13 residues. The V gene's germline CDR1 is SQVTM and CDR2 ANQGSEA. CDR3: CSVNTGGPYEQYF. Here the CDR3 DNA reads TGCAGCGTTAATACAGGGGGCCCTTACGAGCAGTACTTC.

This clonotype was seen a few times. The V and J genes are TRBV12-3 or TRBV12-4 and TRBJ2-1; D not certain. Deletions cut 5 bases from V and 0 bases from J, with 11 bases between. The CDR3 length is 15 residues. Here the CDR3 DNA reads TGTGCCAGCAGTCCAAATCAGGCCTCCTACAATGAGCAGTTCTTC. Translating it yields CASSPNQASYNEQFF.